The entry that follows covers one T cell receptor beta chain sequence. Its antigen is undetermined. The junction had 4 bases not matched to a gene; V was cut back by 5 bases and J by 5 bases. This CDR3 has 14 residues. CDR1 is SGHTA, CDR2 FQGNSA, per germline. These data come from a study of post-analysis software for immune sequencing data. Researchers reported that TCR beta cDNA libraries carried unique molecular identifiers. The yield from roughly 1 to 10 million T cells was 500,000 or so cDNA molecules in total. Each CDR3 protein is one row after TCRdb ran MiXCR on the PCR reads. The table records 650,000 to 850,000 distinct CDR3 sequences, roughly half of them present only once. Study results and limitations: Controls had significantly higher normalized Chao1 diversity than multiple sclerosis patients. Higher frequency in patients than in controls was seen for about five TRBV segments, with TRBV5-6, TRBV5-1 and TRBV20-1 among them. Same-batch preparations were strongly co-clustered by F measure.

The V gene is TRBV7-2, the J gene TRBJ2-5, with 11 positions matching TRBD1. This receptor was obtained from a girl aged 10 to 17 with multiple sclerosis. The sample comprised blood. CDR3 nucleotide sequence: TGTGCCAGCAGCACGGACAGGGGGCTGGAGACCCAGTACTTC. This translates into CASSTDRGLETQYF.